The rows below give T cell receptor beta chains drawn from one sample of a study of vaccination effects on CD4 cells after COVID-19. These receptors' antigens are unknown. Assay used: immunoSEQ multiplex PCR; TCRdb lists only in-frame clones, some missing. The sample lists about 24,000 clones; around three quarters were seen once. The sequencing here drew on CD4+ T cells from PBMCs cultured with HCoV-NL63 spike peptides, taken before COVID-19 vaccination. The receptors were sampled from a human donor who received a COVID-19 vaccine. CDR3s include the opening cysteine and the closing phenylalanine or tryptophan. Each record gives: J gene, V gene, CDR3 protein.

J gene: TRBJ2-7; V gene: TRBV29-1; CDR3 protein: CSVFGQAQGYEQYF
J gene: TRBJ2-7; V gene: TRBV29-1; CDR3 protein: CSVSYLAGGLYEQYF
J gene: TRBJ2-7; V gene: TRBV29-1; CDR3 protein: CSVARDRGDEQYF
J gene: TRBJ2-7; V gene: TRBV7-9; CDR3 protein: CASSLGRGYSSYEQYF
J gene: TRBJ1-1; V gene: TRBV21-1; CDR3 protein: CASSKDPGVNTEAFF
J gene: TRBJ2-3; V gene: TRBV5-5; CDR3 protein: CASSLRGGDTQYF
J gene: TRBJ1-3; V gene: TRBV19; CDR3 protein: CASSARQGRGNTIYF
J gene: TRBJ1-4; V gene: TRBV28; CDR3 protein: CASSLTPGREKLFF
J gene: TRBJ2-7; V gene: TRBV6-5; CDR3 protein: CASSWTSGEYEQYF
J gene: TRBJ2-5; V gene: TRBV7-2; CDR3 protein: CASSLLRWTSDRETQYF
J gene: TRBJ2-7; V gene: TRBV7-2; CDR3 protein: CASSFYGYFGGAGSYEQYF
J gene: TRBJ1-2; V gene: TRBV4-1; CDR3 protein: CASSQDVRRIGYTF
J gene: TRBJ2-3; V gene: TRBV18; CDR3 protein: CASSRGTADTDTQYF
J gene: TRBJ2-5; V gene: TRBV3-1/TRBV3-2; CDR3 protein: CASSHGLETQYF
J gene: TRBJ2-2; V gene: TRBV4-2; CDR3 protein: CASSPWSGRSANTGELFF
J gene: TRBJ2-1; V gene: TRBV5-4; CDR3 protein: CASSMGGTSGRGEQFF
J gene: TRBJ1-1; V gene: TRBV6-1; CDR3 protein: CASSEASPGSTEAFF
J gene: TRBJ1-2; V gene: TRBV27; CDR3 protein: CASSLSGQYRAYGYTF
J gene: TRBJ1-1; V gene: TRBV27; CDR3 protein: CASRYTSRRDQPLTEAFF
J gene: TRBJ2-1; V gene: TRBV27; CDR3 protein: CASSFPGTSKPYNEQFF
J gene: TRBJ1-2; V gene: TRBV6-5; CDR3 protein: CASSPGGQLGYTF
J gene: TRBJ2-1; V gene: TRBV5-1; CDR3 protein: CASSWRTSGGAYNEQFF
J gene: TRBJ1-6; V gene: TRBV9; CDR3 protein: CASSAHLSSYNSPLHF
J gene: TRBJ1-5; V gene: TRBV25-1; CDR3 protein: CASSEGSNQPQHF